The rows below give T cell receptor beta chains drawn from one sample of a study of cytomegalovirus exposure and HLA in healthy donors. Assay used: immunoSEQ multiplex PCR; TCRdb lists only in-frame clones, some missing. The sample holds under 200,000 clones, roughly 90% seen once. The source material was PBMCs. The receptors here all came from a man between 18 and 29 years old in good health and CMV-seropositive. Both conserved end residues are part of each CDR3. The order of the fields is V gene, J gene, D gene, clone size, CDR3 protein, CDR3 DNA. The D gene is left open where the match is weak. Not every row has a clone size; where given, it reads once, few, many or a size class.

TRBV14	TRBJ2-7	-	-	CASSPWTVLNEQYF	TGTGCCAGCAGCCCCTGGACAGTTCTCAACGAGCAGTACTTC
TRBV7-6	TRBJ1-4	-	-	CASSSGRDEKLFF	TGTGCCAGCAGTTCCGGGCGGGATGAAAAACTGTTTTTT
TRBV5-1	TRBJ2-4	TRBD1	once	CASSLGDRGDSRKNIQYF	TGCGCCAGCAGCTTGGGGGACAGGGGGGATAGTCGCAAAAACATTCAGTACTTC
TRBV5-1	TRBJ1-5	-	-	CASSQGGSNQPQHF	TGCGCCAGCAGCCAGGGTGGTAGCAATCAGCCCCAGCATTTT
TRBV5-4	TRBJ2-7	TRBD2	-	CASSLLPSGRAYEQYF	TGTGCCAGCAGCCTCCTACCTAGCGGGAGGGCCTACGAGCAGTACTTC
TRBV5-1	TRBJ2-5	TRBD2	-	CASSLKGEGGYWETQYF	TGCGCCAGCAGCTTGAAGGGAGAGGGAGGGTACTGGGAGACCCAGTACTTC
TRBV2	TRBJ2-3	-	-	CASRRLGGTDTQYF	TGTGCCAGCAGAAGACTAGGAGGCACAGATACGCAGTATTTT
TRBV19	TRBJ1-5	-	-	CASSRAVGHNSNQPQHF	TGTGCCAGTAGTAGGGCTGTGGGACACAATAGCAATCAGCCCCAGCATTTT
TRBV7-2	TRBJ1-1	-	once	CASSFRTEAFF	TGTGCCAGCAGCTTCAGGACTGAAGCTTTCTTT
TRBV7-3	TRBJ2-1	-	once	CASSGSTHEQFF	TGTGCCAGCAGCGGGTCGACACATGAGCAGTTCTTC
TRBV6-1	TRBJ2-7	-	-	CASKSGLLYEQYF	TGTGCCAGCAAATCGGGACTTCTATACGAGCAGTACTTC
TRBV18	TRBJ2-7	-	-	CASSKPGLRSSYEQYF	TGTGCCAGCTCAAAGCCAGGGTTGCGGAGCTCCTACGAGCAGTACTTC
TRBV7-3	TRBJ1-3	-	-	CASNQGSGARSGNTIYF	TGTGCCAGCAACCAAGGGTCTGGGGCCCGCTCTGGAAACACCATATATTTT
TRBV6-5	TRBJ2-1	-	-	CASRPGSYNEQFF	TGTGCCAGCAGGCCAGGGTCCTACAATGAGCAGTTCTTC
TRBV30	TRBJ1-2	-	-	CAWRGGISGYTF	TGTGCCTGGAGGGGGGGGATCTCTGGCTACACCTTC
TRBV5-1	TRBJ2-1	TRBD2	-	CASSLEGLAGVDEQFF	TGCGCCAGCAGCTTGGAGGGACTAGCGGGAGTCGATGAGCAGTTCTTC
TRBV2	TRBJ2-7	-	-	CASSDERRQSSYEQYF	TGTGCCAGCAGTGACGAGCGTCGACAGAGCTCCTACGAGCAGTACTTC
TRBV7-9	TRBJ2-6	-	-	CASSITGFSGANVLTF	TGTGCCAGCAGCATCACAGGGTTTTCGGGGGCCAACGTCCTGACTTTC
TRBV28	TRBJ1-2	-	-	CASSPYQAYGYTF	TGTGCCAGCAGTCCCTACCAGGCATATGGCTACACCTTC
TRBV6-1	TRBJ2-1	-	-	CASSEINNEQFF	TGTGCCAGCAGTGAAATCAACAATGAGCAGTTCTTC
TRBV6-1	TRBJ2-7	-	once	CASGRGEQYF	TGTGCCAGCGGCAGGGGCGAGCAGTACTTC
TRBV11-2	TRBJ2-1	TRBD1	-	CASSPGTGDNEQFF	TGTGCCAGCAGTCCCGGGACAGGGGACAATGAGCAGTTCTTC
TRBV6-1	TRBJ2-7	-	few	CASSHLSYEQYF	TGTGCCAGCAGCCACTTATCCTACGAGCAGTACTTC
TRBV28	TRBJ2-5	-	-	CASSLGREETQYF	TGTGCCAGCAGTTTGGGCAGGGAAGAGACCCAGTACTTC
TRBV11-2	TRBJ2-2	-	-	CASSLVRSGANTGELFF	TGTGCCAGCAGCTTAGTAAGGTCGGGAGCGAACACCGGGGAGCTGTTTTTT
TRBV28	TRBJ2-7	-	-	CASSFPYAPYEQYF	TGTGCCAGCAGTTTTCCCTACGCACCCTACGAGCAGTACTTC
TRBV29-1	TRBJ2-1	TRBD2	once	CSVEDRAGGNNEQFF	TGCAGCGTTGAAGATAGGGCGGGAGGAAACAATGAGCAGTTCTTC
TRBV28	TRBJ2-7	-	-	CASSPRPRLSYEQYF	TGTGCCAGCAGCCCTCGCCCGAGACTCTCCTACGAGCAGTACTTC
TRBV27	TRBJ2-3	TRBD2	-	CASSLRPVGASGGVDTQYF	TGTGCCAGCAGTTTACGACCCGTAGGGGCTAGCGGGGGGGTAGATACGCAGTATTTT
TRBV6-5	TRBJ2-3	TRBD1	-	CASSYRDRGTDTQYF	TGTGCCAGCAGTTACAGGGACAGGGGGACAGATACGCAGTATTTT